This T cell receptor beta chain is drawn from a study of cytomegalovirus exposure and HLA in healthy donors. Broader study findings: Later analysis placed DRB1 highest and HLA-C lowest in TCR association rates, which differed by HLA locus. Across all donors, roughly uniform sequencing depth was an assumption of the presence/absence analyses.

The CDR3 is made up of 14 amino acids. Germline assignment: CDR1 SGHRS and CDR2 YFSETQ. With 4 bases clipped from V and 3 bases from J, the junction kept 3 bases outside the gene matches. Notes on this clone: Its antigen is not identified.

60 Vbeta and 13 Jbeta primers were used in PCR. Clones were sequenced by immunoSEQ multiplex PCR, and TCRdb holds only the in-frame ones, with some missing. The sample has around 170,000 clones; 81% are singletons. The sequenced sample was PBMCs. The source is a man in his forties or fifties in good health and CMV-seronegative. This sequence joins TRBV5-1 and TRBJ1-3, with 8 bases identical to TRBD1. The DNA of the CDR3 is TGCGCCAGCAGCCCAGGACAGGGTGGAAACACCATATATTTT. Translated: CASSPGQGGNTIYF.